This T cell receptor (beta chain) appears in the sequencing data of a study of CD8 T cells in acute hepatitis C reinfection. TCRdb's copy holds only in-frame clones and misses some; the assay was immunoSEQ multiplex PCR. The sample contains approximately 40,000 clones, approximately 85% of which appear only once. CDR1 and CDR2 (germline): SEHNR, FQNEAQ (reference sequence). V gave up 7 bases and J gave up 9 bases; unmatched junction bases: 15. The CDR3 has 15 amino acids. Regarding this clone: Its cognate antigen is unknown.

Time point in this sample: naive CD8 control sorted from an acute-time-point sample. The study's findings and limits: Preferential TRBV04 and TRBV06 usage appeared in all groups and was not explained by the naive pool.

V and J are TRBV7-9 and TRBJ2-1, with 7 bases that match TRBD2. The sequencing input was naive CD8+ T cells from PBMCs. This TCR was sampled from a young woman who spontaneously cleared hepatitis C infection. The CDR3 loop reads CASTLGGRGFSEQFF. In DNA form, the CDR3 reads TGTGCCAGCACCCTGGGGGGGAGAGGTTTTAGTGAGCAGTTCTTC.